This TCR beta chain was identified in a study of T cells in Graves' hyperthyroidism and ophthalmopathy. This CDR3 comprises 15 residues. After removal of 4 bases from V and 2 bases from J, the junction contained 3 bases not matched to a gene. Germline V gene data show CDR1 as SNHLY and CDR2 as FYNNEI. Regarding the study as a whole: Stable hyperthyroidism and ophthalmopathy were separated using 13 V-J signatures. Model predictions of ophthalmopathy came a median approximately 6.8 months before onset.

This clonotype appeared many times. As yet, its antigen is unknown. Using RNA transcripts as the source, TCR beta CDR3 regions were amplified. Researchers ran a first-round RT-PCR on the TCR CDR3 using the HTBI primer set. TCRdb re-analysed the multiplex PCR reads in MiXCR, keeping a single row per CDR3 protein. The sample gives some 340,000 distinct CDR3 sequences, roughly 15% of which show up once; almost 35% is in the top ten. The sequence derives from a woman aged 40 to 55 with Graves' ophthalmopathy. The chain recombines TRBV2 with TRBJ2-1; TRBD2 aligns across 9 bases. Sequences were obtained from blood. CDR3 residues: CASSVGLAPYNEQFF. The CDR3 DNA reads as TGTGCCAGCAGTGTCGGACTAGCGCCCTACAATGAGCAGTTCTTC.